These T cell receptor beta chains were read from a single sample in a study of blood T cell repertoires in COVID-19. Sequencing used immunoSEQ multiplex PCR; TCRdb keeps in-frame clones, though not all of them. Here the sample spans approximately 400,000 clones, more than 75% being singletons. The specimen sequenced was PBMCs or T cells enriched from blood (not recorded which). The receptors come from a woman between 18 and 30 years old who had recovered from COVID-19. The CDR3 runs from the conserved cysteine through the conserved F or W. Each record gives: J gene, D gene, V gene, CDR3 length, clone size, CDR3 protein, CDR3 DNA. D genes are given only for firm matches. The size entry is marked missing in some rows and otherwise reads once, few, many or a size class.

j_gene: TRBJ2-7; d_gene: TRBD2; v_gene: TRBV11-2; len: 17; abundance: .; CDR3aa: CASSLGTSGTHPYEQYF; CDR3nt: TGTGCCAGCAGCTTGGGGACTAGCGGGACTCACCCCTACGAGCAGTACTTC
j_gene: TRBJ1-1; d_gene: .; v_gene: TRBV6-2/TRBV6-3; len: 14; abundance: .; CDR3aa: CASSYTGLNTEAFF; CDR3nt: TGTGCCAGCAGTTACACAGGGCTGAACACTGAAGCTTTCTTT
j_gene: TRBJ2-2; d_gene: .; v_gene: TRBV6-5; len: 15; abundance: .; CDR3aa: CASRATGWGTGELFF; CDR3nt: TGTGCCAGCAGAGCTACAGGGTGGGGAACCGGGGAGCTGTTTTTT
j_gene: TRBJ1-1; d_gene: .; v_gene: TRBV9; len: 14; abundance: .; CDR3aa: CASSLRQANTEAFF; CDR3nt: TGTGCCAGCAGCCTCCGACAGGCGAACACTGAAGCTTTCTTT
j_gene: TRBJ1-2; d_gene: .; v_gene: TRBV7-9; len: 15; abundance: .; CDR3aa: CASTLPPGQSYGYTF; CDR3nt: TGTGCCAGCACCTTACCCCCCGGACAGAGCTATGGCTACACCTTC
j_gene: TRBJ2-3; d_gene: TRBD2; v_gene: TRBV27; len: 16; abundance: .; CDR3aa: CASRTLAGGRTDTQYF; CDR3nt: TGTGCCAGCAGGACCCTAGCGGGGGGCAGAACAGATACGCAGTATTTT
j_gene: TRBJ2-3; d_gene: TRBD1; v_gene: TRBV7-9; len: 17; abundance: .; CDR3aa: CASSPQLWTGDTDTQYF; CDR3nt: TGTGCCAGCAGCCCCCAATTGTGGACAGGGGATACAGATACGCAGTATTTT
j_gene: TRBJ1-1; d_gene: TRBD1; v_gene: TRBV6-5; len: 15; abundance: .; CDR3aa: CASTPTPQGRTEAFF; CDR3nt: TGTGCCAGCACCCCAACCCCACAGGGGCGAACTGAAGCTTTCTTT
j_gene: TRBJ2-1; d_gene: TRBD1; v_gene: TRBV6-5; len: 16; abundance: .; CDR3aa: CASSYSSGTVYNEQFF; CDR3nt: TGTGCCAGCAGTTATTCTTCCGGGACAGTATACAATGAGCAGTTCTTC
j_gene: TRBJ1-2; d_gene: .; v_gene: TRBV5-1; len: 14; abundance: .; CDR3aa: CASSWGELNYGYTF; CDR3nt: TGCGCCAGCAGCTGGGGGGAGCTTAACTATGGCTACACCTTC
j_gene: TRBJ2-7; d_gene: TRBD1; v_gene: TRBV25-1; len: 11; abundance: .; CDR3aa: CASSARDRQYF; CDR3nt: TGTGCCAGCAGTGCCCGGGACAGGCAGTACTTC
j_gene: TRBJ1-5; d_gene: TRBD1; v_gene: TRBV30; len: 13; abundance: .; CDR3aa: CAWSVQGDQPQHF; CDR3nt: TGTGCCTGGAGTGTACAGGGGGATCAGCCCCAGCATTTT
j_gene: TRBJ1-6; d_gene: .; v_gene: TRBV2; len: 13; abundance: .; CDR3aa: CASRAGFNSPLHF; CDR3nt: TGTGCCAGCAGGGCGGGTTTTAATTCACCCCTCCACTTT
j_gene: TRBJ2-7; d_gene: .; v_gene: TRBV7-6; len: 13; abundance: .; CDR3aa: CASSPGTGYEQYF; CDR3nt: TGTGCCAGCAGCCCGGGTACAGGCTACGAGCAGTACTTC
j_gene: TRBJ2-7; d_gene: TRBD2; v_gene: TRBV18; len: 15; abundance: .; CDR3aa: CASSPTLAGGNEQYF; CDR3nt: TGTGCCAGCTCACCAACCTTAGCGGGGGGTAACGAGCAGTACTTC
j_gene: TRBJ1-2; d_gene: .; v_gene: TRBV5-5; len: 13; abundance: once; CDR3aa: CASSLVQTMGYTF; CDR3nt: TGTGCCAGCAGCTTGGTCCAGACTATGGGCTACACCTTC
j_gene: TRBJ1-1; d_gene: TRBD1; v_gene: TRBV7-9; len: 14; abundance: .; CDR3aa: CASSSRQGGTEAFF; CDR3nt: TGTGCCAGCAGCTCTCGACAGGGTGGGACTGAAGCTTTCTTT
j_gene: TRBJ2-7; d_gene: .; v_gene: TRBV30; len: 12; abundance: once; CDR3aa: CAWSERDYEQYF; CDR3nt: TGTGCCTGGAGTGAGCGCGACTACGAGCAGTACTTC
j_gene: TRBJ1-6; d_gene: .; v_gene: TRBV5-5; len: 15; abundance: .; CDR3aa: CASSFVAGWNSPLHF; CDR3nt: TGTGCCAGCAGCTTTGTGGCAGGGTGGAATTCACCCCTCCACTTT
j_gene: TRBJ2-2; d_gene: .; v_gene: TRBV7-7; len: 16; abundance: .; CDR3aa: CASSQPGHTKSGELFF; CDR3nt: TGTGCTAGCAGCCAACCCGGACACACTAAATCCGGGGAGCTGTTTTTT
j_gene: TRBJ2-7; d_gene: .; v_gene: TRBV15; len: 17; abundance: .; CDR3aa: CATSRVAGKGEVYEQYF; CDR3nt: TGTGCCACCAGCAGAGTAGCGGGCAAGGGGGAAGTCTACGAGCAGTACTTC
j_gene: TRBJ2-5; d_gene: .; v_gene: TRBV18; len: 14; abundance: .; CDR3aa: CASSPETLGETQYF; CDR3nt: TGTGCCAGCTCACCAGAAACTTTGGGCGAGACCCAGTACTTC
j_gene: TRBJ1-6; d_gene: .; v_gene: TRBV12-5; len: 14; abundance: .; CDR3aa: CASGDFSYNSPLHF; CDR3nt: TGTGCTAGTGGTGACTTTTCCTATAATTCACCCCTCCACTTT
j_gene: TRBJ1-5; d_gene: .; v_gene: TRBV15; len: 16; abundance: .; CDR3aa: CATSSVLRAGNQPQHF; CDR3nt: TGTGCCACCAGCAGCGTTCTACGAGCAGGGAATCAGCCCCAGCATTTT
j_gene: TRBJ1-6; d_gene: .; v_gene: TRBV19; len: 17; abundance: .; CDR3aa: CASSIVGRSSYNSPLHF; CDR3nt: TGTGCCAGTAGTATAGTTGGGAGGAGCTCCTATAATTCACCCCTCCACTTT
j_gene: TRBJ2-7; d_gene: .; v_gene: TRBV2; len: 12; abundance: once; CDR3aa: CASRQSSYEQYF; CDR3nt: TGTGCCAGCAGACAGAGCTCCTACGAGCAGTACTTC
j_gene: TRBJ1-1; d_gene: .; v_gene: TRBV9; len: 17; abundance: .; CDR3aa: CASSEQPHDRWNTEAFF; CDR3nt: TGTGCCAGCAGCGAGCAGCCACATGACAGATGGAACACTGAAGCTTTCTTT
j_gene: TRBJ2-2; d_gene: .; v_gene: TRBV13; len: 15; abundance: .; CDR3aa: CASSPEALEAGELFF; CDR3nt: TGTGCCAGCAGCCCCGAGGCCCTCGAGGCCGGGGAGCTGTTTTTT
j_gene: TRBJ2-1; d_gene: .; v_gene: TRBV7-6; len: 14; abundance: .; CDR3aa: CASSRGTLYNEQFF; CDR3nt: TGTGCCAGCAGCCGGGGGACCCTCTACAATGAGCAGTTCTTC